A single T cell receptor (beta chain) is shown here with its context. The data were produced by immunoSEQ multiplex PCR, yet TCRdb's version contains in-frame clones alone and is incomplete. The profile shows about 270,000 clones, more than 75% of them singletons. This sample is part of a study of blood T cell repertoires in COVID-19. V was clipped by 0 bases and J by 2 bases; unmatched bases: 5. The CDR3 has 16 amino acids. CDR1 SGDLS and CDR2 YYNGEE come from the germline V gene. The TCR sequence derives from an older woman in a cohort exposed to, infected with or recovered from COVID-19 (not recorded which). This sequence joins TRBV9 and TRBJ2-7, with 10 bases that match TRBD1. The specimen was PBMCs or T cells enriched from blood (not recorded which). The CDR3 reads CASSVAPGQGPYEQYF. The CDR3 DNA reads as TGTGCCAGCAGCGTAGCACCGGGACAGGGGCCCTACGAGCAGTACTTC.